This TCR beta chain is drawn from a study of STAT5B mutations in CD4+ large granular lymphocyte leukemia (dated by TCRdb to between 2020 and 2023). For context, the study as a whole: Among healthy controls, the CDR3 'QG' motif was associated with a particular HLA allele. The TCRbeta repertoires of CD4+ T-cell large granular lymphocyte leukemia patients were compared with the TCRbeta repertoires of healthy blood donors. Flow cytometry on FACSCanto II or FACSVerse confirmed that purified fractions exceeded 95% purity among lymphocytes.

The immunoSEQ assay at survey resolution was used to sequence TCRbeta rearrangements from genomic DNA. The authors processed their data as follows. A lowest detectable productive clonotype frequency of 2.59 x 10-5 was observed in the TCR sequencing data. Analyses included only productive TCRbeta rearrangements, meaning complete and in-frame sequences. Clonality for each sample was calculated as Simpson clonality in the immunoSEQ Analyzer version 3.0. Based on frequency, clones were grouped as very rare, small, medium, large (1-20%) or hyperexpanded (>20%). OLGA 1.2.3 estimated generation probabilities, VDJtools produced V-gene circos plots, VDJdb was queried for specificities, and GLIPH identified CDR3 motifs. This immuneACCESS table, as held by TCRdb, lists in-frame sequences with V and J called but not all clones. Of the missing ones, under half trace to an unresolved V gene in checked studies; the others have no known cause. The V and J calls and clone size come from that table; D and trimming were worked out from the DNA. The sample profile shows under 35,000 clones; approximately 67% of them were found once. The ten largest clones capture 1.5% to 2% of the sample.

Only a few counts were recorded for this clone. No cognate antigen has been identified for it. Base qualities are not at hand, and no much larger clone is one base apart. The healthy control group was made up of 40 or so blood donors, and the Finnish Red Cross blood service supplied their buffy coats. All TCR-sequenced material derived from peripheral blood: patient blood samples and healthy donor buffy coats. Peripheral blood mononuclear cells were isolated by Ficoll-Hypaque gradient centrifugation. For the healthy controls, CD4+ cells were obtained from buffy coats by magnetic purification. Genomic DNA was extracted using the Gentra Puregene Cell and Tissue kit, and a Qubit 2.0 fluorometer was used to quantify it. Study-wide conclusions, independent of this receptor: The main leukemic clonotypes were found to be private to each patient, although around 25% of the main leukemic clonotypes were detected at low frequency in the non-leukemic repertoires of other patients. Compared with healthy CD4+ repertoires, CD4-sorted patient repertoires appeared more clonal, and this difference remained even after the putative leukemic clones were removed. The data were not HLA-matched, and the higher clonality in CD4+ T-LGLL than in CD8+ T-LGLL could be due to the relatively small sample size.

Sequencing was done on a sample of CD4+ T cells from blood buffy coats. The TCR was taken from a human donor in good health.

CDR3 region: CASSRTSPEAFF. DNA sequence: TGTGCCAGCAGCCGGACTTCCCCTGAAGCTTTCTTT. Recombination joined TRBV7-9 with TRBJ1-1; no confident D gene assignment can be made. In the germline V gene (reference sequence), CDR1 corresponds to SEHNR and CDR2 to FQNEAQ. From the cysteine through the phenylalanine, the CDR3 covers 12 amino acids. Just the 36-base CDR3 DNA is kept, in frame starting at base 1. A distance of 10 bases separates the germline ends of V and J, which lose 5 bases and 6 bases respectively.